This T cell receptor (beta chain) was captured by sequencing in a study of cytomegalovirus exposure and HLA in healthy donors. Overall study context: In terms of ancestry, the Caucasian-associated cluster contained about four fifths of the approximately 400 genotyped donors.

The study ran its PCR with 60 Vbeta and 13 Jbeta primers. In the source study's methods: A later analysis counted around 74 million unique TCR beta chains, about 10 million shared. Method: immunoSEQ multiplex PCR; TCRdb's copy keeps in-frame clones and lacks some. The V and J calls and clone size are taken from that table; D and trimming were inferred from the DNA. The table includes fewer than 150,000 clones, roughly 77% detected once. The CDR3 sequence is 16 residues long. After removal of 6 bases from V and 8 bases from J, the junction contained 13 bases not matched to a gene. The germline V gene encodes CDR1 SGHTS and CDR2 YDEGEE. This clone was picked up one time. The antigen is unknown. General observations from the study: It was shown in a later analysis that HLA-associated TCR beta chains were more clonally expanded than other, equally common chains.

The sequence derives from a woman aged 25 to 39 in good health and CMV-seronegative. Sequencing was done on a sample of PBMCs. The chain recombines TRBV5-8 with TRBJ2-1, with 11 nucleotides matching TRBD2. The CDR3 DNA reads as TGTGCCAGCAACGCCGGGACTAGCGGAGGTCTCGATGAGCAGTTCTTC. Its translation is CASNAGTSGGLDEQFF.